This T cell receptor beta chain was sequenced during a study of T cell responses to AZD1222 COVID-19 vaccine. Study-level points and caveats: Spike-specific TCR breadth and depth were elevated following two AZD1222 doses.

Here immunoSEQ multiplex PCR was the method, and the copy in TCRdb shows in-frame clones only, minus some. This sample carries under 200,000 clones, about 90% of them seen once, and the ten largest clones take 2.5% to 3%. The CDR3 is made up of 15 amino acids. V was cut by 1 base and J by 5 bases, with 11 bases left in between. From germline, CDR1 is KGHSH and CDR2 LQKENI. For this clone: Its antigen is not identified.

The J gene is TRBJ1-4, the V gene TRBV18; D perhaps matches TRBD1 (6 bases). The origin of this receptor is an adult in good health. Here the sequenced sample was peripheral blood, taken on day 0 of MenACWY control vaccination. The DNA of the CDR3 is TGTGCCAGCTCACCACTCGGGACATACAATGAAAAACTGTTTTTT. Protein sequence: CASSPLGTYNEKLFF. Drawing the rest from reference TRBV18 and TRBJ1-4, the complete variable domain is NAGVMQNPRHLVRRRGQEARLRCSPMKGHSHVYWYRQLPEEGLKFMVYLQKENIIDESGMPKERFSAEFPKEGPSILRIQQVVRGDSAAYFCASSPLGTYNEKLFFGSGTQLSVL.